This T cell receptor beta chain was found in a study of T-cell reconstitution after alpha-beta-depleted transplantation in children (dated by TCRdb to the mid-2010s). Regarding the research as a whole: Using TCR repertoire profiling, the study followed T-cell immune reconstitution in a quantitative way in children after TCRalphabeta/CD19-depleted allogeneic hematopoietic cell transplantation.

This clonotype has only a few counts. Its cognate antigen has yet to be identified. No qualities accompany the bases; no much larger clone lies one base away. The CDR3 covers 13 residues, taking in both the cysteine and the phenylalanine. CDR3 DNA is the only sequence kept; it has 39 bases, read in frame from the first base. Ends trimmed: V by 7 bases, J by 5 bases; bases unmatched to a gene: 7. CDR1 and CDR2 (MNHEY, SVGEGT) derive from the germline V gene. Library preparation used PCR. Sequenced on an Illumina HiSeq 2500. TCR library preparation used molecular barcoding, with unique molecular identifiers applied to normalize quantification of the TCRbeta repertoire. TCRdb reanalyzed the raw reads on its own, using fastp at Q25 for trimming and MiXCR for clone calling, and kept in-frame beta chains. Entries are consolidated by CDR3 protein sequence, retaining the most common genes and DNA. The sample data list 350,000 to 400,000 distinct CDR3 sequences, and approximately 12% of these were observed just once. The ten largest clonotypes hold around 4% of the sample.

This sequence originates from a human donor who donated a stem cell graft to a child with Fanconi anemia. Specimen: PBMCs, collected from the stem cell graft. The chain was built from TRBV6-2 or TRBV6-3 and TRBJ2-5; 7 middle bases align to TRBD2. The encoded CDR3 is CASTPGRVETQYF. Here is the DNA: TGTGCCAGCACCCCAGGGAGGGTCGAGACCCAGTACTTC.